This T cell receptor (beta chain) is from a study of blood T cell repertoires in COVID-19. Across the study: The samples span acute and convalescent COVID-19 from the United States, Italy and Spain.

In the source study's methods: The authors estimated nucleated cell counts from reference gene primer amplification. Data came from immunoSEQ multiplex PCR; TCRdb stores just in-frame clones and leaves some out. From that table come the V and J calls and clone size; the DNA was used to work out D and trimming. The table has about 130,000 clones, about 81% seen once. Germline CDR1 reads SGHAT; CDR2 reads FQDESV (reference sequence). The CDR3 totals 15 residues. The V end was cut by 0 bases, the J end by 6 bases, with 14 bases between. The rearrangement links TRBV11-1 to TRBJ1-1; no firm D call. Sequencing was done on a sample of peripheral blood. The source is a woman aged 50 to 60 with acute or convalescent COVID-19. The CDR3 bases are TGTGCCAGCAGCTTAGCTTCAGAAAAAACGTCTGAAGCTTTCTTT. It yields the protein CASSLASEKTSEAFF.